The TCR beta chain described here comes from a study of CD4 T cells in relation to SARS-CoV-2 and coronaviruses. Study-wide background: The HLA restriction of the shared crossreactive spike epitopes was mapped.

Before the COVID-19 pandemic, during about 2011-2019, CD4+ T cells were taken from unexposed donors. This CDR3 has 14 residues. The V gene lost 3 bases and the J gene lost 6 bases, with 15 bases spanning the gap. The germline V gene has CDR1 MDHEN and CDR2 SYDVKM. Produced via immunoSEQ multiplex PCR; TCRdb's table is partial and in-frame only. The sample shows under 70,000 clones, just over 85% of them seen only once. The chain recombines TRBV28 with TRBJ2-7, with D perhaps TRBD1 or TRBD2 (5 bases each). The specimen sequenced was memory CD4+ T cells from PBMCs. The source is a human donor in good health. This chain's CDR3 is CASSFRDPSGEQYF. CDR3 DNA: TGTGCCAGCAGTTTTAGGGACCCAAGCGGCGAGCAGTACTTC. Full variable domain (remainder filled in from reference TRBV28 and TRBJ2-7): DVKVTQSSRYLVKRTGEKVFLECVQDMDHENMFWYRQDPGLGLRLIYFSYDVKMKEKGDIPEGYSVSREKKERFSLILESASTNQTSMYLCASSFRDPSGEQYFGPGTRLTVT.